Listed below are T cell receptor beta chains from one sample, sequenced in a study of OX40 agonist ivuxolimab in advanced cancers. Profiling relied on immunoSEQ multiplex PCR, and the TCRdb table lists in-frame clones only, not all of them. The repertoire includes under 45,000 clones, 80% of them detected once, and approximately 3.9% sits in the top ten. The source was CD4+ or CD8+ T cells sorted from blood, collected in a trial of the OX40 agonist ivuxolimab. The receptors stem from an adult with an advanced solid tumor such as melanoma, head and neck, liver or kidney cancer. CDR3s include the opening cysteine and the closing phenylalanine or tryptophan. D genes are given only for firm matches. Clone size is not always given. Where it is, it says once, few, many or a class for expanded clones.

CDR3 protein	CDR3 DNA	J gene	D gene	clone size	V gene
CASNGQGRSQPQHF	TGTGCCAGCAACGGACAGGGACGAAGTCAGCCCCAGCATTTT	TRBJ1-5	TRBD1	.	TRBV6-5
CSALHHRNEQFF	TGCAGCGCGTTACACCATAGGAATGAGCAGTTCTTC	TRBJ2-1	.	.	TRBV29-1
CASSSLTGFEAFF	TGTGCCAGCAGTTCCCTTACAGGGTTTGAAGCTTTCTTT	TRBJ1-1	.	.	TRBV27
CASRKTPQATYGYTF	TGTGCCAGCAGGAAAACCCCACAGGCTACCTATGGCTACACCTTC	TRBJ1-2	.	.	TRBV2
CASSKELASSTDTQYF	TGCGCCAGCAGCAAGGAACTGGCGTCTAGCACAGATACGCAGTATTTT	TRBJ2-3	.	.	TRBV5-1
CASSLVEGGYGYTF	TGTGCCAGCAGCTTGGTGGAGGGCGGCTATGGCTACACCTTC	TRBJ1-2	.	.	TRBV11-2
CASSQSASGAGGRETQYF	TGTGCCAGCAGCCAGTCCGCCTCCGGAGCGGGAGGGCGCGAGACCCAGTACTTC	TRBJ2-5	TRBD2	.	TRBV11-3
CASSYRGTNEKLFF	TGTGCCAGCAGTTACAGGGGCACTAATGAAAAACTGTTTTTT	TRBJ1-4	TRBD1	.	TRBV2
CASSLNMVGYGYTF	TGTGCCAGCAGTTTAAACATGGTGGGCTATGGCTACACCTTC	TRBJ1-2	.	.	TRBV28
CASSLDGTLVYNEQFF	TGCGCCAGCAGCTTGGATGGGACTTTAGTTTACAATGAGCAGTTCTTC	TRBJ2-1	.	once	TRBV5-1
CASSANLGQGGSPLHF	TGCGCCAGCAGCGCTAACCTGGGACAGGGCGGATCACCCCTCCACTTT	TRBJ1-6	TRBD1	.	TRBV5-1
CASSYEGTSYYEQYF	TGTGCCAGCAGTTACGAGGGGACTAGCTACTACGAGCAGTACTTC	TRBJ2-7	TRBD2	.	TRBV6-5
CASSLEAREDGYTF	TGTGCCAGCAGCTTAGAAGCCAGGGAAGATGGCTACACCTTC	TRBJ1-2	.	once	TRBV7-2
CASSQLGLAKTYNEQFF	TGTGCCAGCAGCCAACTAGGACTAGCGAAAACCTACAATGAGCAGTTCTTC	TRBJ2-1	TRBD2	.	TRBV14
CASSGGGKVGSPLHF	TGTGCCAGCAGCGGGGGGGGTAAAGTGGGTTCACCCCTCCACTTT	TRBJ1-6	.	.	TRBV7-8
CASSESVGKYNEQFF	TGTGCCAGCAGTGAATCGGTAGGGAAGTACAATGAGCAGTTCTTC	TRBJ2-1	.	.	TRBV6-1
CASSVGPRGETQYF	TGTGCCAGCAGCGTGGGGCCTCGAGGGGAGACCCAGTACTTC	TRBJ2-5	.	.	TRBV9
CSRRTGDTQYF	TGCAGCAGACGGACCGGGGATACGCAGTATTTT	TRBJ2-3	.	.	TRBV29-1